These T cell receptor beta chains were read from a single sample in a study of beta chain features in type 1 diabetes. The method was immunoSEQ multiplex PCR; TCRdb's version includes in-frame clones alone and lacks a portion of them. The sample has approximately 250,000 clones, less than 15% seen once. The source material was naive CD4+ T cells from blood. The receptors were sampled from a woman aged 40 to 50 in good health. The conserved cysteine and the conserved F or W are not part of the CDR3 here. A row's size may be missing; if present it is once, few, many or a size class.

V gene	J gene	clone size	CDR3 protein
TRBV6-1	TRBJ1-5	few	ASSDRDTVSNQPQH
TRBV11-2	TRBJ2-1	few	ASSLDGAGHEQF
TRBV9	TRBJ2-1	few	ASSVVGLADNNEQF
TRBV5-1	TRBJ1-5	NA	ASSSGQGNQPQH
TRBV15	TRBJ2-2	few	ATSNPRGTGITGELF
TRBV5-1	TRBJ2-7	few	ASSLVGLSGGTYEQY
TRBV21-1	TRBJ1-3	NA	ASSKTLLPGGSGNTIY
TRBV13	TRBJ2-3	NA	ASSVSGGAGTDTQY
TRBV6-1	TRBJ2-7	NA	ASSEPGQGYEQY
TRBV10-3	TRBJ2-5	many	AIGMTGEETQY
TRBV4-1	TRBJ1-3	NA	ASRPQAGLRLGGNTIY
TRBV7-6	TRBJ2-5	NA	ASMVQGAETQY
TRBV5-4	NA	few	ASSELGTAYEQY
TRBV7-2	TRBJ1-3	few	ASSREGASGNTIY
TRBV18	TRBJ2-7	NA	ASSLTGTGNYEQY
TRBV27	TRBJ2-4	NA	ASSISGSGNIQY
TRBV6-4	TRBJ2-1	NA	ASSETAYNEQF
TRBV18	TRBJ2-3	few	ASSSYATSRGTDTQY
TRBV5-6	TRBJ1-5	few	ASSLTTDRGLEVQPQH
TRBV6-1	TRBJ2-3	NA	ASSEGLFTRDTQY
TRBV5-1	TRBJ2-7	few	ASSLTQGGPYEQY
TRBV9	TRBJ2-3	NA	ASSASSGGGDTQY
TRBV7-6	TRBJ1-2	NA	ASSLWGSSI
TRBV6-6	TRBJ2-1	few	ATTFGTGVYNEQF
TRBV7-8	TRBJ2-7	NA	ASSFARQGGTYEQY
TRBV5-4	TRBJ2-3	NA	ASSPNQRGRGTDTQY
TRBV29-1	TRBJ1-1	many	SVELRLAGEAF
TRBV4-3	TRBJ2-6	few	ASSQVTGPYSGANVLT
TRBV27	TRBJ1-5	NA	ASSFFGEADQPQH
TRBV7-8	TRBJ2-1	few	ASSLGARKSGGANNEQF
TRBV5-1	TRBJ2-1	NA	ASSLAPGLDNEQF
TRBV6-6	TRBJ1-2	NA	ASSYPPEGDGYT
TRBV5-4	TRBJ2-7	few	ASSLAGTGVYEQY
TRBV14	TRBJ1-1	few	ASSQVRGPVNTEAF
TRBV4-1	TRBJ2-7	NA	ASSQESYYEQY
TRBV4-3	TRBJ1-4	few	ASSQGPGFNEKLF
TRBV6-5	TRBJ1-1	few	ASSYYGVEGDTEAF
TRBV6-1	TRBJ2-5	NA	ASSVAPPTSGKTQY
TRBV6-6	TRBJ1-2	NA	GCNESRGYGYT
TRBV2	TRBJ2-7	few	ASGQGLGEQY
TRBV10-3	TRBJ1-1	few	AISESTGVITF
TRBV15	TRBJ1-1	NA	ATSRGPRGEAF
TRBV19	TRBJ1-1	few	ASRADRAGVNTEAF
TRBV2	TRBJ1-5	few	ASSEGTGSNQPQH
TRBV7-6	TRBJ2-4	NA	ASSLATGKNIQY
TRBV4-3	TRBJ2-7	few	ASSQDGEGGSYEQY
TRBV18	TRBJ1-4	NA	ASSPLVANEKLF